Following are 9 T cell receptor beta chains from one sample sequenced in a study of CD8 T cells in ankylosing spondylitis. General study results and limits: For ankylosing spondylitis blood, a TCR beta motif of about eight highly homologous variants appeared characteristic.

TCRdb passed the 5' RACE reads through MiXCR, listing each CDR3 protein once. Of around 490,000 distinct CDR3 sequences in the sample, less than 6% were seen once. No antigen is known for these receptors. The sample comprised blood, either unsorted or a sorted T cell fraction (not recorded which). The receptors stem from a male donor with ankylosing spondylitis.

This clonotype was detected many times. V is TRBV4-3 and J is TRBJ2-7; TRBD2 matches 7 bases. This CDR3 comprises 16 residues. The ends lost 3 bases at V and 0 bases at J; junction bases unmatched: 8. Germline assignment: CDR1 LGHNA and CDR2 YSLEER. CDR3: CASSQGPGGSSYEQYF. In DNA form, the CDR3 reads TGCGCCAGCAGCCAGGGGCCGGGGGGAAGCTCCTACGAGCAGTACTTC.

Many counts were recorded for this clonotype. The V and J genes are TRBV20-1 and TRBJ1-2, with no clear D. V was trimmed by 3 bases and J by 2 bases, leaving 7 bases between them. This CDR3 region has 12 residues. Germline CDR1 reads DFQATT; CDR2 reads SNEGSKA (reference sequence). The CDR3 sequence: CSARDGNYGYTF. In nucleotides, the CDR3 is TGCAGTGCTAGGGACGGCAACTATGGCTACACCTTC.

This clonotype came up many times. The V and J genes are TRBV5-1 and TRBJ1-4; D gene ambiguous. V lost 4 bases and J 4 bases, leaving 5 bases between the germline ends. The CDR3 has 12 amino acids. Germline CDR1 reads SGHRS; CDR2 reads YFSETQ. The CDR3 sequence: CASSEGNEKLFF. CDR3 coding DNA: TGCGCCAGCAGCGAGGGTAATGAAAAACTGTTTTTT.

The chain combines TRBV19 with TRBJ1-2; D is ambiguous. V was cut by 3 bases and J by 8 bases, with 16 bases left in between. CDR3 size: 14 residues. Germline CDR1 and CDR2: LNHDA and SQIVND (reference sequence). CDR3 nucleotide sequence: TGTGCCAGTAGTATTCGGGGAGCGGCTTGGGGCTACACCTTC. As protein: CASSIRGAAWGYTF.

This clonotype was counted only a few times. Written as DNA, the CDR3 is TGCGCCAGCAGCCCGGGTCTTCTCTGGACTGAAGCTTTCTTT. It translates to CASSPGLLWTEAFF. The chain has TRBV5-1 and TRBJ1-1; D ambiguous. Germline assignment: CDR1 SGHRS and CDR2 YFSETQ. V lost 4 bases and J 5 bases, leaving 15 bases between the germline ends. The length of the CDR3 is 14 residues.

This clonotype was detected many times. This rearrangement joins TRBV12-3 or TRBV12-4 to TRBJ1-6, with D uncertain. Trimming shortened V by 3 bases and J by 8 bases, and 14 bases separated the two germline ends. The CDR3 runs to 15 residues. CDR3 loop: CASSFRRFRDSPLHF. The CDR3 DNA reads as TGTGCCAGCAGTTTTAGGAGGTTCCGAGATTCACCCCTCCACTTT.

This clonotype came up a few times. The rearrangement joins TRBV7-2 to TRBJ2-5; maybe TRBD1 (6 bases). Between the trimmed V and J ends, which lost 5 bases and 2 bases, there was a span of 15 bases. The CDR3 has 15 amino acids. Germline CDR1 and CDR2: SGHTA and FQGNSA. In DNA form, the CDR3 reads TGTGCCAGCAGCCATACAGGGAAACCGCAAGAGACCCAGTACTTC. This encodes CASSHTGKPQETQYF. Using reference TRBV7-2 and TRBJ2-5 for the parts outside the CDR3, the full variable domain is GAGVSQSPSNKVTEKGKDVELRCDPISGHTALYWYRQSLGQGLEFLIYFQGNSAPDKSGLPSDRFSAERTGGSVSTLTIQRTQQEDSAVYLCASSHTGKPQETQYFGPGTRLLVL.

This clonotype was found many times. The chain links TRBV12-3 or TRBV12-4 to TRBJ1-5, with D perhaps matching TRBD1 (5 bases). This CDR3 is built from 14 residues. The ends were cut back, 2 bases at V and 5 bases at J, with 10 bases in the middle. The DNA of the CDR3 is TGTGCCAGCAGTTTATCAGGGATTGATCAGCCCCAGCATTTT. Residues: CASSLSGIDQPQHF.

This clonotype has at least ten counts. The chain is built from TRBV5-5 and TRBJ2-1; 12 bases agree with TRBD2. V was pared by 2 bases and J by 6 bases, with 9 bases of the junction left unmatched. The CDR3 has 17 residues. CDR1 SGHKS and CDR2 YYEKEE come from the germline V gene (reference sequence). CDR3 in DNA: TGTGCCAGCAGCTTCTTGTCTAGCGGGAGGGTCGTCAATGAGCAGTTCTTC. It is translated as CASSFLSSGRVVNEQFF.